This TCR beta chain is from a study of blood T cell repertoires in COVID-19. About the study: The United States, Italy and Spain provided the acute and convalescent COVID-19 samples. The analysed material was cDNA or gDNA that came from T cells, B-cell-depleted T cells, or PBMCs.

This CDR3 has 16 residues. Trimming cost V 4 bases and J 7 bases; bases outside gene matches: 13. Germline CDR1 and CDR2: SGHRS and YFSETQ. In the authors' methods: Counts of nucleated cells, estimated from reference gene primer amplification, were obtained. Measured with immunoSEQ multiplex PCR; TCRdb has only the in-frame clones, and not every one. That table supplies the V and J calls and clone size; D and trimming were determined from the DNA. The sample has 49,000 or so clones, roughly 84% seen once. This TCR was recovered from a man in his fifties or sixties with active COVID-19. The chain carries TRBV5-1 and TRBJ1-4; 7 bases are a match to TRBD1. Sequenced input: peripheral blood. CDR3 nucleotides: TGCGCCAGCAGCCCGCAGCCACAGGGGACGAGTGAAAAACTGTTTTTT. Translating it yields CASSPQPQGTSEKLFF.